One and the same sample provided the 22 T cell receptor beta chains below, sequenced in a study of cytotoxic CD8 clonotypes in ibrutinib-treated CLL. Profiled with immunoSEQ multiplex PCR; TCRdb holds only in-frame clones, not every one. The repertoire holds approximately 190,000 clones, roughly 77% seen once, with about 6.2% in the top ten. The sequencing here drew on PBMCs, taken after 12 months of ibrutinib treatment. The receptors here all came from a human donor with chronic lymphocytic leukemia.

V gene TRBV28 combines with J gene TRBJ2-2; TRBD2 matches 11 bases. The CDR3 runs to 15 residues. V shed 6 bases and J 5 bases; nucleotides not matched to a gene: 5. The germline V gene has CDR1 MDHEN and CDR2 SYDVKM. Here the CDR3 reads CASRRTSGSTGELFF. Here the CDR3 DNA reads TGTGCCAGCAGGCGGACTAGCGGGTCTACCGGGGAGCTGTTTTTT.

The CDR3 sequence is CSARDLGQQYF. The CDR3 nucleotides read TGCAGTGCTAGAGATCTTGGCCAGCAGTACTTC. The rearrangement uses TRBV20-1 and TRBJ2-7; D not resolved. Per germline, CDR1 DFQATT and CDR2 SNEGSKA (reference sequence). This CDR3 is built from 11 residues. Deletions cut 0 bases from V and 8 bases from J, with 8 bases between.

The CDR3 DNA reads TGTGCCAGTAGTCCTCGGACAGATCCTAATGAAAAACTGTTTTTT. This translates into CASSPRTDPNEKLFF. The chain carries TRBV19 and TRBJ1-4, with a possible D match to TRBD1 (6 bases). CDR3 size: 15 residues. Between the trimmed V and J ends, which lost 5 bases and 3 bases, there was a span of 13 bases. Germline CDR1 is LNHDA and CDR2 is SQIVND (reference sequence).

The chain joins TRBV9 to TRBJ2-1; 11 positions match TRBD2. In germline, CDR1 is SGDLS, CDR2 YYNGEE. The V and J ends lost 1 base and 6 bases, in that order; junction bases with no gene match: 6. The CDR3 length is 16 residues. In DNA, the CDR3 is TGTGCCAGCAGCGTAACAGGGACTAGCGGTGTCAATGAGCAGTTCTTC. This sequence encodes CASSVTGTSGVNEQFF.

The V and J genes are TRBV5-1 and TRBJ1-5, with D perhaps matching TRBD1 (6 bases). The ends were cut back, 2 bases at V and 7 bases at J, with 16 bases in the middle. The CDR3 is made up of 15 amino acids. The germline V gene encodes CDR1 SGHRS and CDR2 YFSETQ. The CDR3, as DNA: TGCGCCAGCAGCTTAATAGGGGGAAAGGACCAGCCCCAGCATTTT. The encoded protein is CASSLIGGKDQPQHF. Combining the CDR3 with reference TRBV5-1 and TRBJ1-5 gives the whole variable domain KAGVTQTPRYLIKTRGQQVTLSCSPISGHRSVSWYQQTPGQGLQFLFEYFSETQRNKGNFPGRFSGRQFSNSRSEMNVSTLELGDSALYLCASSLIGGKDQPQHFGDGTRLSIL.

The V call is TRBV30, the J call TRBJ1-2, with TRBD1 matching 10 bases. Looked up from germline, CDR1 is GTSNPN and CDR2 is SVGIG (reference sequence). V lost 1 base and J lost 13; bases outside the gene matches: 9. CDR3 length: 13 amino acids. CDR3 sequence: CAWSGRTGTGATF. CDR3 coding DNA: TGTGCCTGGAGTGGAAGAACCGGGACAGGGGCCACCTTC.

The chain recombines TRBV6-5 with TRBJ2-2; 8 bases are shared with TRBD1. Germline-derived CDR1 and CDR2 are MNHEY and SVGAGI. The V gene end was trimmed by 0 bases and the J gene end by 3 bases; junction bases not matched to a gene: 3. This CDR3 has 16 amino acids. CDR3: CASSYSDRAYTGELFF. In nucleotides, the CDR3 is TGTGCCAGCAGTTACTCGGACAGGGCCTACACCGGGGAGCTGTTTTTT.

The V and J genes are TRBV30 and TRBJ2-3; a possible D gene is TRBD1 (7 bases). Trimming stripped 3 bases from V and 0 bases from J, with 10 bases between. In germline, CDR1 is GTSNPN, CDR2 SVGIG (reference sequence). This CDR3 is built from 14 residues. Written as DNA, the CDR3 is TGTGCCTGGAGGCGGGACAGTAGCACAGATACGCAGTATTTT. Translation gives CAWRRDSSTDTQYF.

A few counts support this clone. J is TRBJ1-5 and V is TRBV27; D not resolved. The CDR3 contains 12 residues. V was trimmed by 8 bases and J by 2 bases, leaving 7 bases between them. The germline CDR1 and CDR2 sequences are MNHEY and SMNVEV (reference sequence). CDR3 in amino acids: CASQSGNQPQHF. CDR3 bases: TGTGCCAGCCAGTCGGGCAATCAGCCCCAGCATTTT.

The genes are TRBV7-8 and TRBJ1-5; a possible D gene is TRBD1 (5 bases). The CDR3 sequence is 13 residues long. V shed 5 bases and J shed 4 bases, with 9 bases lying between them. Germline-derived CDR1 and CDR2 are SGHVS and FQNEAQ. CDR3 residues: CASSRGVNQPQHF. The CDR3 nucleotides are TGTGCCAGCAGCCGAGGGGTAAATCAGCCCCAGCATTTT.

This chain links TRBV6-5 with TRBJ1-5, with no clear D. V lost 4 bases, J lost 0 bases, and 10 bases lay in between. Looked up from germline, CDR1 is MNHEY and CDR2 is SVGAGI. The CDR3 totals 15 residues. CDR3 DNA sequence: TGTGCCAGCAGTTTAGGTAGTTATAGCAATCAGCCCCAGCATTTT. Translation gives CASSLGSYSNQPQHF.

The sample holds a few counts of this clone. The rearrangement joins TRBV2 to TRBJ1-5; weak D call: TRBD1 (6 bases). CDR1 and CDR2 (germline): SNHLY, FYNNEI. V lost 4 bases, J lost 13 bases, and 14 bases lay in between. The CDR3 is made up of 12 amino acids. CDR3 coding DNA: TGTGCCAGCAGTGCAAGAGGGGGTACTCAGCATTTT. It specifies CASSARGGTQHF.

This clone was counted between two and nine times. The chain is built from TRBV9 and TRBJ2-2, with D maybe TRBD2 (5 bases). CDR3 size: 14 residues. Germline V gene data show CDR1 as SGDLS and CDR2 as YYNGEE. Trimming took off 3 bases at V and 1 base at J, with 7 bases between the two ends. CDR3 nucleotide sequence: TGTGCCAGCAGCGCTCGGGGGAACACCGGGGAGCTGTTTTTT. Its protein is CASSARGNTGELFF.

V and J are TRBV11-2 and TRBJ1-1; no definite D call. The CDR3 has 13 amino acids. Germline CDR1 is SGHAT and CDR2 is FQNNGV. V was shortened by 8 bases and J by 10 bases, with 20 bases between the two germline ends. The DNA for the CDR3 is TGTGCCAGCGGACTATCACAGACACTTGCAGCTTTCTTT. Its protein product is CASGLSQTLAAFF.

The table lists this clone with a few counts. V usage is TRBV5-1 and J usage is TRBJ1-1; D remains ambiguous. V was clipped by 1 base and J by 6 bases, with 13 bases between them. Germline V gene data show CDR1 as SGHRS and CDR2 as YFSETQ. The CDR3 extends over 14 amino acids. This CDR3 is CASSLYTVRSEAFF. CDR3 in DNA: TGCGCCAGCAGCTTGTACACAGTAAGGTCTGAAGCTTTCTTT.

The chain uses TRBV19 and TRBJ1-5, with TRBD1 matching 11 bases. The CDR3 runs 14 residues. With 6 bases clipped from V and 6 bases from J, the junction kept 4 bases outside the gene matches. Germline lookup yields CDR1 LNHDA and CDR2 SQIVND (reference sequence). CDR3 coding DNA: TGTGCCAGTAGCGGGACAGGGGGGATTCAGCCCCAGCATTTT. Amino acids: CASSGTGGIQPQHF.

This clone has just one count. V is TRBV5-6 and J is TRBJ1-5, with no clear D. Germline V lookup: CDR1 SGHDT, CDR2 YYEEEE. Between the trimmed V and J ends, which lost 0 bases and 2 bases, there was a span of 6 bases. The CDR3 totals 14 residues. DNA for the CDR3: TGTGCCAGCAGCTTGGGAGGAGGCAATCAGCCCCAGCATTTT. Its translation is CASSLGGGNQPQHF.

The chain has TRBV11-2 and TRBJ2-1, with a possible D match to TRBD1 (5 bases). The CDR3 spans 15 residues. Germline lookup yields CDR1 SGHAT and CDR2 FQNNGV. The V gene lost 5 bases and the J gene lost 5 bases, with 16 bases spanning the gap. CDR3 region: CASSPGWSSDNEQFF. DNA of the CDR3: TGTGCCAGCAGCCCAGGGTGGTCGAGTGACAATGAGCAGTTCTTC.

This clone was observed a handful of times. The chain joins TRBV27 to TRBJ2-7; 8 bases are a match to TRBD1. V gave up 9 bases and J gave up 5 bases; unmatched junction bases: 15. Germline assignment: CDR1 MNHEY and CDR2 SMNVEV (reference sequence). The CDR3 length is 15 residues. DNA for the CDR3: TGTGCCAGGGGGCCGGGACAGGTACTCCTCCACGAGCAGTACTTC. Amino acid sequence: CARGPGQVLLHEQYF.

This clone was recorded many times. The genes are TRBV11-2 and TRBJ2-1; D not resolved. The germline V gene has CDR1 SGHAT and CDR2 FQNNGV. This CDR3 is built from 12 residues. Trimming took off 3 bases at V and 7 bases at J, with 7 bases between the two ends. CDR3 sequence (DNA): TGTGCCAGCAGCTTTAATAGGAATGAGCAGTTCTTC. Translating gives CASSFNRNEQFF.

This clone was picked up a small number of times. This rearrangement joins TRBV5-1 to TRBJ2-5; 7 positions match TRBD2. Germline V gene data show CDR1 as SGHRS and CDR2 as YFSETQ. J lost 1 base, V lost 0 bases, and 9 bases had no gene match. CDR3 length: 17 amino acids. The DNA of the CDR3 is TGCGCCAGCAGCTTGGGGCTGATCGGGGGGATCCAAGAGACCCAGTACTTC. Translation: CASSLGLIGGIQETQYF. Full variable domain (outside the CDR3, taken from reference TRBV5-1 and TRBJ2-5): KAGVTQTPRYLIKTRGQQVTLSCSPISGHRSVSWYQQTPGQGLQFLFEYFSETQRNKGNFPGRFSGRQFSNSRSEMNVSTLELGDSALYLCASSLGLIGGIQETQYFGPGTRLLVL.

The J gene is TRBJ1-2, the V gene TRBV7-3; TRBD1 agrees at 7 bases. The ends lost 6 bases at V and 4 bases at J; junction bases unmatched: 8. The germline gives CDR1 SGHTA, CDR2 FQGTGA. The CDR3 contains 14 residues. The CDR3 sequence: CASSYAGGSYGYTF. DNA of the CDR3: TGTGCCAGCAGTTACGCAGGGGGGAGCTATGGCTACACCTTC.